Each of the 5 T cell receptor beta chains below was sequenced from the same sample in a study of human T cells and chemical hapten exposure. Via MiXCR, TCRdb re-called the RACE reads, giving one row per CDR3 protein. The profile shows over 85,000 distinct CDR3 sequences, about 10% of them singletons. Time point given: healthy volunteer bleed at 2 weeks. The authors extracted total RNA from unfractionated whole blood. The sequencing sample was made of whole blood. The receptors come from a female donor in good health. Some clones in this sample may be carry-over from other donors' samples.

This clonotype has only a few counts. The J gene is TRBJ2-3, the V gene TRBV5-1; D is undetermined. Trimming removed 5 bases from V and 2 bases from J, with 12 bases in between. Germline CDR1 and CDR2: SGHRS and YFSETQ. The CDR3 covers 14 residues. As DNA, the CDR3 is TGCGCCAGCAGTACTGTAGGTCTCACAGATACGCAGTATTTT. Translating it yields CASSTVGLTDTQYF.

This clonotype was counted ten times or more. The V and J genes are TRBV18 and TRBJ1-5, with unresolved D. Germline CDR1 and CDR2: KGHSH and LQKENI. Trimming pared 4 bases from V and 7 bases from J, leaving 20 bases between. The CDR3 is 16 residues long. The CDR3 here is CASSLNLARDHQPQHF. The CDR3 nucleotides read TGTGCCAGCTCACTAAATCTGGCAAGGGATCACCAGCCCCAGCATTTT.

Worth noting for this clonotype: A read error is possible here, since a much larger clone lies one base away. The chain uses TRBV28 and TRBJ1-6; 7 nucleotides match TRBD1. Germline V gives CDR1 MDHEN, CDR2 SYDVKM. The CDR3 length is 15 residues. This chain's CDR3 is CVSSHRDSYNSPLHF. Here the CDR3 DNA reads TGTGTCAGCAGCCACCGGGACAGTTATAATTCACCCCTCCACTTT.

This clonotype was seen repeatedly, ten times or more. This sequence joins TRBV28 and TRBJ2-3, with TRBD2 matching 8 bases. The CDR3 length is 14 residues. CDR1 is MDHEN, CDR2 SYDVKM, per germline. The ends lost 5 bases at V and 4 bases at J; junction bases unmatched: 5. The CDR3 sequence: CASSSGRGADTQYF. In DNA form, the CDR3 reads TGTGCCAGCAGTAGCGGGAGAGGCGCAGATACGCAGTATTTT.

In this sample, this clonotype turned up a few times. The CDR3 sequence is CASSGRTGNTGELFF. CDR3 DNA: TGTGCCAGCAGTGGACGGACAGGGAACACCGGGGAGCTGTTTTTT. J is TRBJ2-2 and V is TRBV9; TRBD1 agrees at 7 bases. This CDR3 is 15 amino acids long. Trimming cost V 5 bases and J 1 base; bases outside gene matches: 5. Germline assignment: CDR1 SGDLS and CDR2 YYNGEE.